One and the same sample provided the 5 T cell receptor beta chains below, sequenced in a study of CD8 T cells in Susac syndrome. Reverse transcription of roughly 0.5 to 1 ug RNA was carried out with random hexamers. TCRdb redid the calling of the immunoSEQ multiplex PCR reads with MiXCR, one entry per CDR3 protein. Among about 71,000 distinct CDR3 sequences, roughly 95% were seen once, and the ten largest hold more than 0.09%. The source material was CD4+ T cells from PBMCs. The source is a human donor with multiple sclerosis.

This rearrangement joins TRBV12-3 or TRBV12-4 to TRBJ2-2, with D possibly being TRBD1 (6 bases). The CDR3 consists of 15 residues. V was trimmed by 6 bases and J by 6 bases, leaving 17 bases between them. The CDR3 spells CASSPALQGPGELFF. DNA for the CDR3: TGTGCCAGCAGCCCCGCCCTACAGGGACCCGGGGAGCTGTTTTTT.

This chain joins TRBV20-1 and TRBJ1-1; D remains ambiguous. CDR1 is DFQATT, CDR2 SNEGSKA, per germline (reference sequence). This CDR3 is built from 13 residues. The V gene lost 6 bases and the J gene lost 1 base, with 12 bases spanning the gap. CDR3 DNA sequence: TGCAGTGCCCTCTGGGAGTGGAACACTGAAGCTTTCTTT. Its translation is CSALWEWNTEAFF.

The rearrangement joins TRBV7-9 to TRBJ2-1, with 10 bases identical to TRBD1. Germline CDR1 is SEHNR and CDR2 is FQNEAQ (reference sequence). The V and J ends lost 5 bases and 3 bases, in that order; junction bases with no gene match: 10. The CDR3 has 17 amino acids. CDR3 loop: CASSTDRGRGLYNEQFF. The CDR3 DNA reads TGTGCCAGCAGCACCGACAGGGGGCGGGGCCTCTACAATGAGCAGTTCTTC.

The V gene is TRBV24-1, the J gene TRBJ2-3; no definite D call. Deletions cut 1 base from V and 8 bases from J, with 15 bases between. Germline V gene sequence: CDR1 KGHDR, CDR2 SFDVKD. CDR3 length equals 15 residues. The CDR3 loop is CATSDFTDTRATQYF. In DNA, the CDR3 is TGTGCCACCAGTGATTTTACAGACACGAGAGCTACGCAGTATTTT.

This chain links TRBV5-4 with TRBJ2-3, with TRBD2 matching 12 bases. The CDR3 spans 16 residues. Trimming took 4 bases from V and 2 from J; bases not matched to a gene: 5. Germline V gives CDR1 SGHNT, CDR2 YYREEE (reference sequence). CDR3 sequence reads: CASSLRLAGVTDTQYF. CDR3 coding DNA: TGTGCCAGCAGCCTCCGACTAGCGGGGGTCACAGATACGCAGTATTTT.